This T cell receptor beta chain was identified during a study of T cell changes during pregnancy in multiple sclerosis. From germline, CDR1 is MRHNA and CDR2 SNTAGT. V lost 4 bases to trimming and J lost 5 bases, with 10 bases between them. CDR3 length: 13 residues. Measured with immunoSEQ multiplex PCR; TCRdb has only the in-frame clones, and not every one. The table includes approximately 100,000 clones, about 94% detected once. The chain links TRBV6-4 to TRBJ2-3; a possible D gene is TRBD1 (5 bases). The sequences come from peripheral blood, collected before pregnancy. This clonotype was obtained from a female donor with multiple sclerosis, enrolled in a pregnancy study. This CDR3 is CASSGGALDTQYF. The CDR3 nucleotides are TGTGCCAGCAGTGGTGGGGCCCTAGATACGCAGTATTTT.